The 14 T cell receptor beta chains listed next were all sequenced from one sample in a study of identical twins. In TCRdb, the 5' RACE reads were re-called with MiXCR into one record per CDR3 protein. The table has 350,000 to 500,000 distinct CDR3 sequences, roughly 20% seen once. Sequencing was performed on naive T cells sorted from blood. Receptors originate from a man aged 45-65 years in good health.

The gene calls are TRBV27 and TRBJ1-4; D call uncertain. The CDR3 contains 14 residues. Trimming took 7 bases from V and 6 from J, leaving 15 bases between them. Germline V CDR1 and CDR2: MNHEY, SMNVEV (reference sequence). This CDR3 reads CASKVESYDEKLFF. The CDR3 nucleotides are TGTGCCAGCAAGGTAGAAAGTTACGATGAAAAACTGTTTTTT.

This clonotype was recorded many times. The chain couples TRBV3-1 to TRBJ2-1; 8 bases align to TRBD1. The CDR3 length is 18 residues. Germline CDR1 reads LGHDT; CDR2 reads YNNKEL (reference sequence). The V gene end was trimmed by 0 bases and the J gene end by 6 bases; junction bases not matched to a gene: 13. The CDR3 nucleotides read TGTGCCAGCAGCCAAGATCGGTTTGGCAGGGGGCTTGGCAATGAGCAGTTCTTC. It translates to CASSQDRFGRGLGNEQFF.

There are many counts of this clonotype. V is TRBV20-1 and J is TRBJ1-2; 8 bases align to TRBD1. Per germline, CDR1 DFQATT and CDR2 SNEGSKA (reference sequence). The CDR3 has 16 residues. V shed 0 bases, J shed 1 base, and the junction held 7 bases outside the gene matches. The CDR3 nucleotides are TGCAGTGCTAGAGATCAGGGGGCTTTACTTAACTATGGCTACACCTTC. This encodes CSARDQGALLNYGYTF.

This chain connects TRBV20-1 to TRBJ2-2; 11 nucleotides line up with TRBD2. V lost 6 bases, J lost 6 bases, and 6 bases stayed unmatched. The length of the CDR3 is 14 residues. Germline lookup yields CDR1 DFQATT and CDR2 SNEGSKA (reference sequence). Here the CDR3 reads CSAFLAGGAGELFF. The CDR3 DNA follows: TGCAGTGCCTTTCTAGCGGGAGGTGCCGGGGAGCTGTTTTTT.

This clonotype was seen many times. The chain links TRBV7-3 to TRBJ2-1; TRBD2 agrees at 9 bases. This CDR3 region has 15 residues. V was pared by 0 bases and J by 4 bases, with 1 base of the junction left unmatched. Germline-derived CDR1 and CDR2 are SGHTA and FQGTGA. The CDR3: CASSLTAGGYNEQFF. Here the CDR3 DNA reads TGTGCCAGCAGCTTAACAGCGGGAGGTTACAATGAGCAGTTCTTC.

In its sample, this clonotype was seen a few times. This chain connects TRBV4-2 to TRBJ2-2; 7 bases agree with TRBD2. The CDR3 is 15 residues long. V was pared by 2 bases and J by 1 base, with 1 base of the junction left unmatched. The germline V gene encodes CDR1 LGHNA and CDR2 YNFKEQ. Here the CDR3 DNA reads TGTGCCAGCAGCCAACGCGGGGGGAACACCGGGGAGCTGTTTTTT. It specifies CASSQRGGNTGELFF.

The V call is TRBV18, the J call TRBJ2-7; TRBD1 might be the D (5 bases). Trimming cost V 3 bases and J 2 bases, with 11 bases left between them. The CDR3 is made up of 14 amino acids. CDR1 and CDR2 (germline): KGHSH, LQKENI. The CDR3 nucleotides read TGTGCCAGCTCACCGGCCAGGGTGCCCTACGAGCAGTACTTC. Translated: CASSPARVPYEQYF.

In this sample, this clonotype turned up a few times. CDR3 residues: CSAPGQGARGYTF. As DNA, the CDR3 is TGCAGTGCCCCGGGACAGGGGGCGCGAGGCTACACCTTC. The rearrangement joins TRBV20-1 to TRBJ1-2; 12 nucleotides match TRBD1. Germline assignment: CDR1 DFQATT and CDR2 SNEGSKA (reference sequence). CDR3 length: 13 residues. Germline trimming cut 6 bases from V and 8 bases from J; bases unmatched to any gene: 7.

The J gene is TRBJ2-1, the V gene TRBV7-6, with 7 bases identical to TRBD2. This CDR3 has 15 amino acids. V lost 3 bases and J lost 5; bases outside the gene matches: 7. Looked up from germline, CDR1 is SGHVS and CDR2 is FNYEAQ. The CDR3, as DNA: TGTGCCAGCAGCTTTGGACGCGGGGGAAACAATGAGCAGTTCTTC. Protein: CASSFGRGGNNEQFF.

The sample holds many counts of this clonotype. The chain carries TRBV4-3 and TRBJ2-1; TRBD1 might be the D (6 bases). Germline values: CDR1 LGHNA, CDR2 YSLEER. The germline V and J ends were trimmed by 0 bases and 3 bases, with 6 bases remaining between them. The CDR3 sequence is 14 residues long. The CDR3 DNA is TGCGCCAGCAGCCAAGACAGGGGCTACAATGAGCAGTTCTTC. Translation: CASSQDRGYNEQFF.

The chain employs TRBV29-1 and TRBJ2-5, with unresolved D. V lost 6 bases, J lost 2 bases, and 13 bases lay in between. The length of the CDR3 is 13 residues. The V gene's germline CDR1 is SQVTM and CDR2 ANQGSEA. CDR3 DNA: TGCAGCGTCGCCCGGCAGGTACAAGAGACCCAGTACTTC. It specifies CSVARQVQETQYF.

This clonotype showed up just a few times. This sequence joins TRBV27 and TRBJ2-7; D is unclear. V lost 7 bases, J lost 0 bases, and 13 bases lay in between. Germline V CDR1 and CDR2: MNHEY, SMNVEV (reference sequence). This CDR3 spans 14 amino acids. The CDR3 sequence: CASTRSLNSYEQYF. The CDR3 nucleotides are TGTGCCAGCACACGCTCCCTTAACTCCTACGAGCAGTACTTC.

The rearrangement uses TRBV12-3 or TRBV12-4 and TRBJ1-2, with TRBD1 as a possible D gene (6 bases). V shed 5 bases and J shed 3 bases, with 10 bases lying between them. The CDR3 spans 13 residues. The CDR3 DNA follows: TGTGCCAGCAGTGTGGACAGTCACTATGGCTACACCTTC. Its protein is CASSVDSHYGYTF.

V is TRBV15 and J is TRBJ1-2, with TRBD1 identical over 7 bases. The CDR3 consists of 15 residues. V shed 2 bases and J 4 bases; nucleotides not matched to a gene: 7. The germline gives CDR1 LNHNV, CDR2 YYDKDF (reference sequence). CDR3 in amino acids: CATSRTSRDSYGYTF. The CDR3 DNA reads as TGTGCCACCAGCAGAACGAGCCGGGACAGCTATGGCTACACCTTC. The full variable domain, completed using reference TRBV15 and TRBJ1-2, is DAMVIQNPRYQVTQFGKPVTLSCSQTLNHNVMYWYQQKSSQAPKLLFHYYDKDFNNEADTPDNFQSRRPNTSFCFLDIRSPGLGDTAMYLCATSRTSRDSYGYTFGSGTRLTVV.